These T cell receptor beta chains were read from a single sample in a study of shared clonotypes between healthy human individuals. Libraries were prepared by immunoSEQ multiplex PCR; TCRdb keeps only in-frame clonotypes and omits some of them. The profile shows more than 2 million clones, around 93% of them singletons. The source material was naive CD8+ T cells from PBMCs. These receptors were collected from a man in his late teens or twenties in good health. Some clones in this sample may be carry-over from other donors' samples. CDR3s include the opening cysteine and the closing phenylalanine or tryptophan. A D gene is named only where the DNA matches it firmly.

TRBV27	TRBD1	TRBJ1-5	TGTGCCAGCAGTTTATACAGGGGGAATCAGCCCCAGCATTTT	CASSLYRGNQPQHF
TRBV29-1	-	TRBJ2-7	TGCAGCGTTGCTGCGGCAGGCGGAGAGCAGTACTTC	CSVAAAGGEQYF
TRBV2	TRBD2	TRBJ2-2	TGTGCCAGCAGTGCCGACTATCTAGCGGGCCGCACCGGGGAGCTGTTTTTT	CASSADYLAGRTGELFF
TRBV7-2	-	TRBJ2-7	TGTGCCAGCAGCCTCTTTAGCGAGAGCTCCTACGAGCAGTACTTC	CASSLFSESSYEQYF
TRBV29-1	TRBD2	TRBJ2-7	TGCAGCGTTGAAGCCCAGACTAGCGGGAGGCCTATCTCCTACGAGCAGTACTTC	CSVEAQTSGRPISYEQYF
TRBV19	TRBD1	TRBJ2-1	TGTGCCAGTAGTATAGAGGACAGGGGGATTAACAATGAGCAGTTCTTC	CASSIEDRGINNEQFF
TRBV6-5	TRBD1	TRBJ1-2	TGTGCCAGCAGCCCACAGGGGTCATTCAGTGGCTACACCTTC	CASSPQGSFSGYTF
TRBV7-2	-	TRBJ2-4	TGTGCCAGCAGCTTAGGGGGGTTACTAGCCAAAAACATTCAGTACTTC	CASSLGGLLAKNIQYF
TRBV9	-	TRBJ1-1	TGTGCCAGCAGCCCCGAAGGTAGGTCCGTCACTGAAGCTTTCTTT	CASSPEGRSVTEAFF
TRBV7-3	-	TRBJ2-1	TGTGCCAGCAGCCAACGATCGAACAATGAGCAGTTCTTC	CASSQRSNNEQFF
TRBV11-2	TRBD2	TRBJ2-7	TGTGCCAGCAGCTTACGGTCGGCGGGAGGGCCTTTAGCGGGCGAGCAGTACTTC	CASSLRSAGGPLAGEQYF
TRBV27	-	TRBJ2-1	TGTGCCACCAGTCACGACTTGGGGGCCCGAGAGTTCTTC	CATSHDLGAREFF
TRBV7-6	TRBD2	TRBJ2-3	TGTGCCAGCAGCTATCTAGCGGGAGTAGGCACAGATACGCAGTATTTT	CASSYLAGVGTDTQYF
TRBV28	-	TRBJ1-1	TGTGCCAGCTATAGGGACATCCGAGGGAATGCTTTCTTT	CASYRDIRGNAFF
TRBV6-4	-	TRBJ2-1	TGTGCCAGCAGTGACTCGAGGTACGGATATAACAATGAGCAGTTCTTC	CASSDSRYGYNNEQFF
TRBV7-9	-	TRBJ2-3	TGTGCCAGCAGCCCCCGTCTCACAGATACGCAGTATTTT	CASSPRLTDTQYF
TRBV28	-	TRBJ2-7	TGTGCCAGCACCAAGGACAGGGAGGGATCCTCCTACGAGCAGTACTTC	CASTKDREGSSYEQYF
TRBV18	-	TRBJ1-4	TGTGCCAGCTCACCTAACCCCGGGACAACTAATGAAAAACTGTTTTTT	CASSPNPGTTNEKLFF
TRBV21-1	-	TRBJ2-6	TGTGCCACCACGAGGGCTCATAGCTCTGGGGCCAACGTCCTGACTTTC	CATTRAHSSGANVLTF
TRBV14	-	TRBJ2-3	TGTGCCAGCAGCCAAGACAACCACCATGCGGGCACAGATACGCAGTATTTT	CASSQDNHHAGTDTQYF
TRBV12-5	-	TRBJ1-1	TGTGCTAGTGGTTTGTTCGTAACAGGCGCCGGAGCTTTCTTT	CASGLFVTGAGAFF
TRBV11-2	TRBD1	TRBJ2-7	TGTGCCAGCAGCACCCGGACAGGGCCCTACGAGCAGTACTTC	CASSTRTGPYEQYF
TRBV27	-	TRBJ2-7	TGTGCCAGCAGTTCAATCTCCTACGAGCAGTACTTC	CASSSISYEQYF
TRBV5-1	-	TRBJ1-4	TGCGCCAGCAGCCCGGTTGGTGCGGGGGGTTTTAATGAAAAACTGTTTTTT	CASSPVGAGGFNEKLFF
TRBV18	TRBD1	TRBJ1-1	TGTGCCAGCTCCCAGGACAGGGGGAACACTGAAGCTTTCTTT	CASSQDRGNTEAFF
TRBV9	-	TRBJ2-1	TGTGCCAGCAGCGTGAACGGGAACCGTGGCAATGAGCAGTTCTTC	CASSVNGNRGNEQFF